This TCR beta chain was captured in a study of T cell changes during pregnancy in multiple sclerosis. CDR3 length: 15 residues. Germline loops: CDR1 KGHSH, CDR2 LQKENI. With 5 bases removed from V and 6 bases from J, the gap between germline ends came to 19 bases. TCRdb's table, derived via immunoSEQ multiplex PCR, lists solely in-frame clones and lacks some. In the table there are 40,000 or so clones, nearly 90% of which are singletons. Sequencing was performed on CD8+ T cells from peripheral blood mononuclear cells, taken in the first trimester of pregnancy. V is TRBV18 and J is TRBJ1-2; no clear D gene. The TCR sequence derives from a female donor with multiple sclerosis, enrolled in a pregnancy study. The CDR3 protein is CASSTPANTRDGYTF. CDR3 nucleotide sequence: TGTGCCAGCTCAACTCCGGCGAATACTAGGGATGGCTACACCTTC.